Reported below is one T cell receptor beta chain. The source of the sample is a study of technical replicates of blood from a handful of donors. The V gene's germline CDR1 is LNHNV and CDR2 YYDKDF (reference sequence). The CDR3 runs to 16 residues. V gave up 0 bases and J gave up 6 bases, with 18 bases separating them. Measured with immunoSEQ multiplex PCR; TCRdb has only the in-frame clones, and not every one. The sample consists of around 14,000 clones, approximately 88% of them appearing once. This chain joins TRBV15 and TRBJ2-7; the D gene is possibly TRBD2 (5 bases). This TCR derives from a human donor in good health. The sequenced material came from PBMCs. DNA for the CDR3: TGTGCCACCAGCAGAGATTCGGACCGGGGTCTGGGCGAGCAGTACTTC. Translation: CATSRDSDRGLGEQYF.